This T cell receptor beta chain is drawn from a study of T cells in Graves' hyperthyroidism and ophthalmopathy. This CDR3 is 16 amino acids long. With 3 bases removed from V and 5 bases from J, the gap between germline ends came to 17 bases. Germline-derived CDR1 and CDR2 are KGHSH and LQKENI. TCR beta CDR3 sequences were amplified from RNA transcripts. The HTBI primer set served for first-round RT-PCR of the TCR CDR3. TCRdb ran MiXCR on the multiplex PCR reads and lists one entry per CDR3 protein. The repertoire holds about 580,000 distinct CDR3 sequences, with approximately 15% as singletons. The chain uses TRBV18 and TRBJ2-1; weak D call: TRBD2 (6 bases). The receptor was derived from a woman aged 25 to 39 with Graves' hyperthyroidism that later progressed to Graves' ophthalmopathy. Sample: blood. CDR3 amino acids: CASSPNSAGSNNEQFF. In DNA form, the CDR3 reads TGTGCCAGCTCACCGAATTCGGCCGGGAGTAACAATGAGCAGTTCTTC.